The 18 T cell receptor beta chains listed next were all sequenced from one sample in a study of blood T cells in healthy people across ages. It was with a sample-barcoded 5' primer and a J-beta primer mix that a second PCR of roughly 7 to 11 cycles was run. One entry per CDR3 protein results from TCRdb running MiXCR on the 5' RACE reads. The sample shows 1.5 million to 2 million distinct CDR3 sequences, approximately 30% of them seen only once. Sequencing used blood. The receptor source for this set is a woman in her thirties in good health.

This chain links TRBV7-9 with TRBJ2-3, with TRBD2 matching 7 bases. Losses at the gene ends were 8 bases for V and 5 bases for J; bases not matched to a gene: 19. The CDR3 covers 17 residues. The germline gives CDR1 SEHNR, CDR2 FQNEAQ (reference sequence). CDR3 coding DNA: TGTGCCAGCCTCCCCCCGTTGGCGGGAGACAGTGAAGATACGCAGTATTTT. Translated: CASLPPLAGDSEDTQYF.

In this sample, this clonotype turned up a few times. The V and J genes are TRBV6-2 or TRBV6-3 and TRBJ2-1; D ambiguous. The length of the CDR3 is 13 residues. The V end lost 6 bases, the J end lost 10 bases, and 16 bases lay between the germline ends. The germline V gene has CDR1 MNHEY and CDR2 SVGEGT. For the CDR3, the DNA is TGTGCCAGCAGCCAAAACCAACTTGGAGAGCAGTTCTTC. This gives the protein CASSQNQLGEQFF.

There are a few counts of this clonotype. The chain uses TRBV20-1 and TRBJ1-2; TRBD1 agrees at 12 bases. The V and J ends lost 2 bases and 1 base, in that order; junction bases with no gene match: 14. Per the germline V gene, CDR1 is DFQATT and CDR2 is SNEGSKA (reference sequence). The CDR3 extends over 19 amino acids. CDR3 bases: TGCAGTGCTAGAACCCGGGACAGGGGGCTGGGTTCCTTTAACTATGGCTACACCTTC. Its protein product is CSARTRDRGLGSFNYGYTF.

The V and J genes are TRBV7-3 and TRBJ2-5; D remains unclear. Trimming shortened V by 5 bases and J by 5 bases, and 18 bases separated the two germline ends. The germline V gene has CDR1 SGHTA and CDR2 FQGTGA. The CDR3 loop spans 15 amino acids. The chain's CDR3 is CASSIGWADGETQYF. Written as DNA, the CDR3 is TGTGCCAGCAGCATCGGGTGGGCGGACGGGGAGACCCAGTACTTC.

This clonotype was seen more than once but under ten times. The rearrangement links TRBV5-1 to TRBJ2-5; D gene unclear. This CDR3 has 14 residues. CDR1 and CDR2 (germline): SGHRS, YFSETQ. V lost 2 bases and J lost 3, with 11 bases in between. Here the CDR3 DNA reads TGCGCCAGCAGCTTTTCGACTGGTAAAGAGACCCAGTACTTC. This encodes CASSFSTGKETQYF. Filled out from reference TRBV5-1 and TRBJ2-5, the complete variable domain reads KAGVTQTPRYLIKTRGQQVTLSCSPISGHRSVSWYQQTPGQGLQFLFEYFSETQRNKGNFPGRFSGRQFSNSRSEMNVSTLELGDSALYLCASSFSTGKETQYFGPGTRLLVL.

This clonotype came up a few times. The junction does not match germline at one end; this may be a read error. The genes are TRBV5-5 and TRBJ2-1, with D perhaps matching TRBD1 or TRBD2 (5 bases each). The CDR3 has 16 residues. The germline gives CDR1 SGHKS, CDR2 YYEKEE (reference sequence). Here the CDR3 reads CTSSPVEGISYNEQFF. The CDR3 coding sequence is TGTACCAGCAGCCCCGTCGAGGGGATTTCCTACAATGAGCAGTTCTTC.

This clonotype was seen at least ten times. J is TRBJ2-5 and V is TRBV11-2; 8 nucleotides line up with TRBD2. Germline assignment: CDR1 SGHAT and CDR2 FQNNGV. Trimming removed 6 bases from V and 3 bases from J; junction bases left unmatched: 15. The CDR3 is 17 amino acids. The CDR3 DNA is TGTGCCAGCAGTACCATGGGCGGGGGGCCAGGGAAAGAGACCCAGTACTTC. It is translated as CASSTMGGGPGKETQYF. Full variable domain (remainder filled in from reference TRBV11-2 and TRBJ2-5): EAGVAQSPRYKIIEKRQSVAFWCNPISGHATLYWYQQILGQGPKLLIQFQNNGVVDDSQLPKDRFSAERLKGVDSTLKIQPAKLEDSAVYLCASSTMGGGPGKETQYFGPGTRLLVL.

This clonotype was seen ten or more times. The rearrangement joins TRBV5-1 to TRBJ2-5, with D perhaps being TRBD1 or TRBD2 (5 bases each). V dropped 4 bases and J dropped 2 bases, with 15 bases sitting between them. Looked up from germline, CDR1 is SGHRS and CDR2 is YFSETQ. CDR3 length equals 15 residues. The CDR3, as DNA: TGCGCCAGCAGCCCCGGATGGGGACCACAAGAGACCCAGTACTTC. Encoded protein: CASSPGWGPQETQYF.

In the case of this clonotype: This may be a read error, as it is one base from a much larger clone. The rearrangement uses TRBV29-1 and TRBJ2-4; TRBD2 aligns across 9 bases. Germline V gene lookup returns CDR1 SQVTM and CDR2 ANQGSEA. The CDR3 loop spans 15 amino acids. J lost 13 bases, V lost 6 bases, and 19 bases had no gene match. CDR3 loop: CSVPSQRGVYNEQYF. CDR3 nucleotides: TGCAGCGTCCCTAGCCAGCGGGGGGTCTACAATGAGCAGTACTTC.

The rearrangement uses TRBV11-2 and TRBJ1-2; TRBD1 matches 8 bases. Trimming removed 4 bases from V and 6 bases from J; junction bases left unmatched: 7. This CDR3 spans 14 amino acids. Germline-derived CDR1 and CDR2 are SGHAT and FQNNGV. CDR3 loop: CASSYRDRINGYTF. The DNA of the CDR3 is TGTGCCAGCAGCTACCGGGACAGGATAAATGGCTACACCTTC.

This clonotype has a handful of counts. This rearrangement joins TRBV5-1 to TRBJ1-1; weak D call: TRBD1 (5 bases). The CDR3 covers 14 residues. The germline V gene encodes CDR1 SGHRS and CDR2 YFSETQ. V dropped 2 bases and J dropped 6 bases, with 14 bases sitting between them. In DNA form, the CDR3 reads TGCGCCAGCAGCTTTCGTGGGGACCGCTCTGAAGCTTTCTTT. Amino acid sequence: CASSFRGDRSEAFF.

Ten or more counts support this clonotype. The V gene is TRBV7-2, the J gene TRBJ2-7; D is uncertain. CDR1 and CDR2 (germline): SGHTA, FQGNSA. The ends were cut back, 3 bases at V and 1 base at J, with 10 bases in the middle. The CDR3 extends over 14 amino acids. The CDR3 is CASSFRLGSYEQYF. As DNA, the CDR3 is TGTGCCAGCAGCTTCCGGCTAGGGTCCTACGAGCAGTACTTC.

The chain couples TRBV28 to TRBJ2-7, with D tentatively TRBD1 (6 bases). There are 10 residues in the CDR3. V shed 9 bases and J shed 6 bases, with 9 bases lying between them. Looked up from germline, CDR1 is MDHEN and CDR2 is SYDVKM. CDR3 bases: TGTGCCAGTACAGGGCCCGAGCAGTACTTC. Translation gives CASTGPEQYF.

This clonotype was picked up a small number of times. V is TRBV29-1 and J is TRBJ2-3; D remains unclear. CDR1 is SQVTM, CDR2 ANQGSEA, per germline. The CDR3 is 12 residues long. V was clipped by 0 bases and J by 10 bases, with 11 bases between them. The CDR3 is CSVEELGLAQYF. The DNA of the CDR3 is TGCAGCGTTGAAGAGTTGGGCTTGGCGCAGTATTTT.

This clonotype came up a few times. This chain links TRBV6-6 with TRBJ2-3; D unresolved. The V gene's germline CDR1 is MNHNY and CDR2 SVGAGI (reference sequence). The V end lost 4 bases, the J end lost 5 bases, and 16 bases lay between the germline ends. The CDR3 covers 15 residues. CDR3: CASSLTRPGLDTQYF. The CDR3 coding sequence is TGTGCCAGCAGTTTAACTCGGCCGGGTTTAGATACGCAGTATTTT.

This clonotype was counted at least ten times. The chain carries TRBV9 and TRBJ2-7; D is perhaps TRBD1 or TRBD2 (5 bases each). The CDR3 covers 14 residues. V lost 0 bases and J lost 2, with 9 bases in between. CDR1 is SGDLS and CDR2 is YYNGEE in the germline V gene. CDR3 in DNA: TGTGCCAGCAGCGTAGCCGGGGACCCCTACGAGCAGTACTTC. Translated: CASSVAGDPYEQYF.

This sequence joins TRBV7-3 and TRBJ2-1; 7 bases agree with TRBD1. This CDR3 has 15 residues. V was clipped by 5 bases and J by 4 bases; unmatched bases: 8. Germline CDR1 reads SGHTA; CDR2 reads FQGTGA. The CDR3 DNA follows: TGTGCCAGCAGCCCCCAGGGGGTGTATTACAATGAGCAGTTCTTC. Translating it yields CASSPQGVYYNEQFF. Full variable domain (remainder filled in from reference TRBV7-3 and TRBJ2-1): GAGVSQTPSNKVTEKGKYVELRCDPISGHTALYWYRQSLGQGPEFLIYFQGTGAADDSGLPNDRFFAVRPEGSVSTLKIQRTERGDSAVYLCASSPQGVYYNEQFFGPGTRLTVL.

The chain carries TRBV7-9 and TRBJ1-6, with 7 nucleotides matching TRBD1. Germline assignment: CDR1 SEHNR and CDR2 FQNEAQ (reference sequence). The V gene end was trimmed by 2 bases and the J gene end by 0 bases; junction bases not matched to a gene: 4. The CDR3 consists of 17 residues. The CDR3 region is CASSLTSGGSYNSPLHF. The CDR3 nucleotides are TGTGCCAGCAGCTTAACATCAGGGGGCTCCTATAATTCACCCCTCCACTTT.